This T cell receptor (beta chain) was identified in a study of cytomegalovirus exposure and HLA in healthy donors. Produced via immunoSEQ multiplex PCR; TCRdb's table is partial and in-frame only. Of some 210,000 clones listed, roughly 80% are singletons. The CDR3 runs 15 residues. V dropped 4 bases and J dropped 5; count of bases not matched to a gene: 8. Per the germline V gene, CDR1 is SEHNR and CDR2 is FQNEAQ (reference sequence). V and J are TRBV7-9 and TRBJ2-1; 7 nucleotides match TRBD1. The receptor was isolated from a woman younger than 30 in good health and CMV-seronegative. The specimen sequenced was PBMCs. The CDR3 spells CASSSRQGGDNEQFF. The CDR3 bases are TGTGCCAGCAGCTCTCGACAGGGTGGGGACAATGAGCAGTTCTTC.